A single sample gave rise to the 20 T cell receptor beta chains below, sequenced in a study of a mutant IDH1 vaccine in newly diagnosed glioma. Their specific antigens are unknown. TCRdb's copy holds only in-frame clones and misses some; the assay was immunoSEQ multiplex PCR. The data show tens of thousands of clones, around three quarters seen once. Sample time point: week 5, during vaccination. Topical imiquimod was applied with each vaccine dose, which held 300 ug of mutant IDH1 20-mer peptide. Specimen: PBMCs, collected from a glioma patient whose treatment included an IDH1 peptide vaccine. These receptors originate from a man in his forties or fifties with glioma.

V usage is TRBV5-6 and J usage is TRBJ1-3, with D possibly TRBD1 on 5 matching bases. V was shortened by 0 bases and J by 4 bases, with 14 bases between the two germline ends. The germline CDR1 and CDR2 sequences are SGHDT and YYEEEE. This CDR3 has 16 residues. The CDR3 nucleotides read TGTGCCAGCAGCTTGGTGAGCAGGGATTCAGGAAACACCATATATTTT. It codes for CASSLVSRDSGNTIYF.

This chain uses TRBV18 with TRBJ1-6; D not certain. V was trimmed by 6 bases and J by 8 bases, leaving 8 bases between them. The V gene's germline CDR1 is KGHSH and CDR2 LQKENI. This CDR3 has 12 residues. The CDR3 DNA follows: TGTGCCAGCTCCCCTCAGGATTCACCCCTCCACTTT. It yields the protein CASSPQDSPLHF.

V is TRBV27 and J is TRBJ2-1; no firm D call. The CDR3 length is 13 residues. The germline V gene encodes CDR1 MNHEY and CDR2 SMNVEV (reference sequence). Trimming shortened V by 2 bases and J by 3 bases, and 5 bases separated the two germline ends. CDR3 nucleotide sequence: TGTGCCAGCAGTTTACTAGGCTACAATGAGCAGTTCTTC. Its protein is CASSLLGYNEQFF.

The CDR3 region is CASSPPDRAAFF. The CDR3 DNA reads TGTGCCAGCAGCCCGCCGGACAGGGCGGCTTTCTTT. The chain links TRBV7-9 to TRBJ1-1, with TRBD1 identical over 8 bases. There are 12 residues in the CDR3. Germline V gene lookup returns CDR1 SEHNR and CDR2 FQNEAQ (reference sequence). J lost 11 bases, V lost 5 bases, and 7 bases had no gene match.

The rearrangement uses TRBV6-1 and TRBJ1-1; tentative D call: TRBD1 (6 bases). CDR1 MNHNS and CDR2 SASEGT come from the germline V gene. The CDR3 runs 15 residues. Trimming pared 2 bases from V and 0 bases from J, leaving 10 bases between. CDR3 sequence reads: CASSELGGLNTEAFF. In DNA form, the CDR3 reads TGTGCCAGCAGTGAATTGGGGGGCCTGAACACTGAAGCTTTCTTT.

The rearrangement joins TRBV5-4 to TRBJ1-1; D uncertain. Deletions cut 0 bases from V and 4 bases from J, with 7 bases between. The CDR3 runs 13 residues. Germline CDR1 is SGHNT and CDR2 is YYREEE (reference sequence). The CDR3 region has the DNA TGTGCCAGCAGCTTGGACTTATTCACTGAAGCTTTCTTT. Encoded protein: CASSLDLFTEAFF.

For the CDR3, the DNA is TGTGCCAGCAGTTTGGCGACAGGGGGAGGTTACGAGCAGTACTTC. Amino acids: CASSLATGGGYEQYF. The rearrangement links TRBV27 to TRBJ2-7; 9 bases are shared with TRBD1. This CDR3 is built from 15 residues. Germline assignment: CDR1 MNHEY and CDR2 SMNVEV (reference sequence). V shed 3 bases, J shed 4 bases, and the junction held 7 bases outside the gene matches.

This clone was picked up one time. The chain couples TRBV5-4 to TRBJ1-2, with a possible D match to TRBD1 (5 bases). CDR1 is SGHNT and CDR2 is YYREEE in the germline V gene (reference sequence). The CDR3 has 15 residues. Trimming stripped 0 bases from V and 0 bases from J, with 9 bases between. CDR3 in amino acids: CASSLVGGSNYGYTF. Written as DNA, the CDR3 is TGTGCCAGCAGCTTGGTGGGGGGTTCTAACTATGGCTACACCTTC.

This chain links TRBV30 with TRBJ2-3; 9 positions match TRBD1. The CDR3 covers 15 residues. CDR1 is GTSNPN and CDR2 is SVGIG in the germline V gene (reference sequence). V shed 0 bases, J shed 3 bases, and the junction held 4 bases outside the gene matches. The CDR3 sequence is CAWSVGTGITDTQYF. In DNA, the CDR3 is TGTGCCTGGAGTGTGGGGACAGGGATTACAGATACGCAGTATTTT.

The V gene is TRBV6-1, the J gene TRBJ1-4; D is possibly TRBD1 (6 bases). This CDR3 is built from 14 residues. Germline-derived CDR1 and CDR2 are MNHNS and SASEGT. V shed 7 bases and J shed 3 bases, with 12 bases lying between them. The CDR3 region is CASTSGAANEKLFF. As DNA, the CDR3 is TGTGCCAGCACGTCAGGGGCGGCTAATGAAAAACTGTTTTTT.

This rearrangement joins TRBV7-3 to TRBJ2-5; 8 nucleotides line up with TRBD2. CDR1 is SGHTA, CDR2 FQGTGA, per germline. V dropped 5 bases and J dropped 5; count of bases not matched to a gene: 13. The CDR3 contains 16 residues. The CDR3 DNA follows: TGTGCCAGCAGCCCGGTAGGAGCGGGGGCTGAGGAGACCCAGTACTTC. It specifies CASSPVGAGAEETQYF.

This chain joins TRBV6-5 and TRBJ1-1; D gene uncertain. This CDR3 is 14 amino acids long. Germline V gene sequence: CDR1 MNHEY, CDR2 SVGAGI. V was pared by 0 bases and J by 0 bases, with 5 bases between. CDR3 in DNA: TGTGCCAGCAGTTACTCTACAGTGAACACTGAAGCTTTCTTT. The encoded protein is CASSYSTVNTEAFF.

The rearrangement uses TRBV29-1 and TRBJ2-1; D is undetermined. The germline CDR1 and CDR2 sequences are SQVTM and ANQGSEA. Trimming took off 0 bases at V and 4 bases at J, with 7 bases between the two ends. The CDR3 runs to 13 residues. CDR3 in amino acids: CSVEEGDYNEQFF. DNA of the CDR3: TGCAGCGTTGAAGAAGGAGATTACAATGAGCAGTTCTTC.

The V gene is TRBV2, the J gene TRBJ2-5; 7 nucleotides match TRBD1. CDR3 length equals 12 residues. The germline gives CDR1 SNHLY, CDR2 FYNNEI. The trim removed 8 bases at V and 3 bases at J, leaving 3 bases unmatched. DNA for the CDR3: TGTGCCAGCTCAACAGGGGAAGAGACCCAGTACTTC. It is translated as CASSTGEETQYF.

J is TRBJ1-5 and V is TRBV10-3; D possibly corresponds to TRBD1 (6 bases). V gave up 2 bases and J gave up 3 bases, with 11 bases separating them. CDR3 length: 15 residues. Germline CDR1 is ENHRY and CDR2 is SYGVKD. In nucleotides, the CDR3 is TGTGCCATCAGTGAGGCAGGGGTTGCCAATCAGCCCCAGCATTTT. It yields the protein CAISEAGVANQPQHF.

V usage is TRBV5-1 and J usage is TRBJ1-1; 8 bases agree with TRBD1. The J segment lost 10 bases and the V segment lost 4 bases, leaving 12 bases of the junction unmatched. Germline lookup yields CDR1 SGHRS and CDR2 YFSETQ. The CDR3 is 14 residues long. For the CDR3, the DNA is TGCGCCAGCAGCGAATCAACGGGGACAGGTACAGCTTTCTTT. It codes for CASSESTGTGTAFF.

The chain uses TRBV5-6 and TRBJ1-5; 7 positions agree with TRBD1. Germline assignment: CDR1 SGHDT and CDR2 YYEEEE. The V and J ends lost 2 bases and 3 bases, in that order; junction bases with no gene match: 8. There are 16 residues in the CDR3. The CDR3 loop reads CASSFYQGEVNQPQHF. The CDR3 bases are TGTGCCAGCAGCTTTTACCAGGGGGAGGTCAATCAGCCCCAGCATTTT.

This chain uses TRBV10-3 with TRBJ2-4, with 9 positions matching TRBD2. This CDR3 region has 15 residues. Trimming removed 4 bases from V and 0 bases from J; junction bases left unmatched: 1. Germline V gives CDR1 ENHRY, CDR2 SYGVKD. The CDR3 nucleotides are TGTGCCATCAGTGCGGGACTAGCAGCCAAAAACATTCAGTACTTC. Protein product: CAISAGLAAKNIQYF.

The chain joins TRBV13 to TRBJ2-7; 8 bases are shared with TRBD1. From germline, CDR1 is PRHDT and CDR2 FYEKMQ (reference sequence). J gave up 2 bases and V 7 bases, and 10 bases lay outside the gene matches. This CDR3 comprises 15 residues. DNA for the CDR3: TGTGCCAGCAACCCCGGACAGGGACCAACCTACGAGCAGTACTTC. Its translation: CASNPGQGPTYEQYF. The full variable domain, its missing parts supplied by reference TRBV13 and TRBJ2-7, is AAGVIQSPRHLIKEKRETATLKCYPIPRHDTVYWYQQGPGQDPQFLISFYEKMQSDKGSIPDRFSAQQFSDYHSELNMSSLELGDSALYFCASNPGQGPTYEQYFGPGTRLTVT.

The gene calls are TRBV19 and TRBJ1-2; 7 bases are a match to TRBD1. Germline V gene sequence: CDR1 LNHDA, CDR2 SQIVND (reference sequence). V shed 5 bases, J shed 5 bases, and the junction held 5 bases outside the gene matches. The CDR3 loop spans 13 amino acids. CDR3 nucleotide sequence: TGTGCCAGTAGTTGGGCAGGGGGGTATGGCTACACCTTC. As protein: CASSWAGGYGYTF.